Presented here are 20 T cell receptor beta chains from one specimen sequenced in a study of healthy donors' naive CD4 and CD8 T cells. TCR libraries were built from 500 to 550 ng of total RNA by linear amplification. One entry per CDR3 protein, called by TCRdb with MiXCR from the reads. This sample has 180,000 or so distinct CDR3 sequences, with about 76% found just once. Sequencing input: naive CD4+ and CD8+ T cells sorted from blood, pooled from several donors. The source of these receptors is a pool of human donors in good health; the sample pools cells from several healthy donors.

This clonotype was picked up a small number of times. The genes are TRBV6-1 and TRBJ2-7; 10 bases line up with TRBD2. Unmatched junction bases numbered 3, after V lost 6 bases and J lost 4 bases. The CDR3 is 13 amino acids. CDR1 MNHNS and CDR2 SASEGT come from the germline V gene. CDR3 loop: CASRGLANYEQYF. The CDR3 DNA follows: TGTGCCAGCAGGGGACTAGCGAATTACGAGCAGTACTTC.

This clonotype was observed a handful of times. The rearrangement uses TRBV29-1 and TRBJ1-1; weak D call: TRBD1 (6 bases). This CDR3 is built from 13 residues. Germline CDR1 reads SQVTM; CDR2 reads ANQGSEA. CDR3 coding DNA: TGCAGTGCGACTACAGGGATGGAGGCTGAAGCTTTCTTT. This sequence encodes CSATTGMEAEAFF.

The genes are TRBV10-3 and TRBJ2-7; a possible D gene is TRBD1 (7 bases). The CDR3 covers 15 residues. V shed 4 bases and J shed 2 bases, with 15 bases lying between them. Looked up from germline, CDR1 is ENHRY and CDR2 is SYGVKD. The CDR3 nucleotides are TGTGCCATCAGTGGGAGGGACAGATCCACCTACGAGCAGTACTTC. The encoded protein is CAISGRDRSTYEQYF.

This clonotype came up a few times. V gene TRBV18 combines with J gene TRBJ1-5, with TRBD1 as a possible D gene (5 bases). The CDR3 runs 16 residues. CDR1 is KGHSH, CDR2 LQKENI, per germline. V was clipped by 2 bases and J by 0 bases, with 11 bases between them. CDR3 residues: CASSPSRQISNQPQHF. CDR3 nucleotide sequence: TGTGCCAGCTCACCATCGCGACAGATTAGCAATCAGCCCCAGCATTTT.

CDR3 sequence (DNA): TGTGCCAGCAGTTTAGTGGGAGGGCCGTACGAGACCCAGTACTTC. This gives the protein CASSLVGGPYETQYF. The chain couples TRBV12-3 or TRBV12-4 to TRBJ2-5; 7 bases map to TRBD2. J was trimmed by 5 bases and V by 1 base; bases with no gene match: 7. This CDR3 spans 15 amino acids.

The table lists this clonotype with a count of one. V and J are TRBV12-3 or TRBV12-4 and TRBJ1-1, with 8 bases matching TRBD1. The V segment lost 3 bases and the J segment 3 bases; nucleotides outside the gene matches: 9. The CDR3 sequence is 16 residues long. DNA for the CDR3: TGTGCCAGCAGTTTTCTAAGGGACAGGAGGGACACTGAAGCTTTCTTT. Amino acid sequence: CASSFLRDRRDTEAFF.

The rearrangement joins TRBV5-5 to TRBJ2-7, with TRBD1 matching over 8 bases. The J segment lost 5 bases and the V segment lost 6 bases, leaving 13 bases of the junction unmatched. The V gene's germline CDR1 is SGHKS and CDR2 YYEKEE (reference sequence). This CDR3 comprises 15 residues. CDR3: CASKMTGDHRDEQYF. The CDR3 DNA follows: TGTGCCAGCAAAATGACAGGGGACCACCGGGACGAGCAGTACTTC. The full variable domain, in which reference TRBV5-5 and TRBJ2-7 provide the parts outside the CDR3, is DAGVTQSPTHLIKTRGQQVTLRCSPISGHKSVSWYQQVLGQGPQFIFQYYEKEERGRGNFPDRFSARQFPNYSSELNVNALLLGDSALYLCASKMTGDHRDEQYFGPGTRLTVT.

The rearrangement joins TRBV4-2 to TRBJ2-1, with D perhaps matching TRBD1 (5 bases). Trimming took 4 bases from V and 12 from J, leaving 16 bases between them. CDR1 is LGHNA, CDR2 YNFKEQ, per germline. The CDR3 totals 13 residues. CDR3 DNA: TGTGCCAGCAGCCCAGGACAATTAGCTGCGCAGTTCTTC. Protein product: CASSPGQLAAQFF.

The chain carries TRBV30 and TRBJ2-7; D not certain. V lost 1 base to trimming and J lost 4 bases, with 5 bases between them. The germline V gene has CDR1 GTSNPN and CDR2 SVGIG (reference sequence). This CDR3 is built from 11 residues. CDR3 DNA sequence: TGTGCCTGGAGTGCAATATACGAGCAGTACTTC. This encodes CAWSAIYEQYF.

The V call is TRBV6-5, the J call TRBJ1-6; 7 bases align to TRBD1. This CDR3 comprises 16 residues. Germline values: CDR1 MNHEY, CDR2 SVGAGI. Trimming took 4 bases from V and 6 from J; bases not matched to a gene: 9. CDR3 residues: CASSSDRVVLNSPLHF. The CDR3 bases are TGTGCCAGCAGTTCCGACAGGGTGGTTCTTAATTCACCCCTCCACTTT.

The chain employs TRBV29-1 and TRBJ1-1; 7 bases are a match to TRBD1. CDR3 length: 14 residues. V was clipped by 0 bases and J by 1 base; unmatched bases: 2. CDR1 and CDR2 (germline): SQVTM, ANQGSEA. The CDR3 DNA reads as TGCAGCGTTGAAGAGACAGGGCGGAACACTGAAGCTTTCTTT. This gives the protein CSVEETGRNTEAFF.

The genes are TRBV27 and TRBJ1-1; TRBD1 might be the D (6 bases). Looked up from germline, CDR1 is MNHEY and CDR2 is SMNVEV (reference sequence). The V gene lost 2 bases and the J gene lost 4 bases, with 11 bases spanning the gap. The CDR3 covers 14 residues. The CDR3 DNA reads TGTGCCAGCAGTTTAAGGGGGTGGGGCACTGAAGCTTTCTTT. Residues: CASSLRGWGTEAFF.

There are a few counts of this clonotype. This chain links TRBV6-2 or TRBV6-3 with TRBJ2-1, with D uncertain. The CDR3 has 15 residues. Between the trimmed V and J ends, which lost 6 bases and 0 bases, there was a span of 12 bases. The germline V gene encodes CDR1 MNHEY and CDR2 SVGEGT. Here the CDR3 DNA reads TGTGCCAGCAGGACTGAATCGAGCTCCTACAATGAGCAGTTCTTC. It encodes CASRTESSSYNEQFF.

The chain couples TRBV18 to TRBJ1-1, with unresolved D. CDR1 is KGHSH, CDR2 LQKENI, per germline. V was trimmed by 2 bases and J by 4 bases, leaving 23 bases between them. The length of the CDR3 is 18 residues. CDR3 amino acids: CASSPFEPRNRRATEAFF. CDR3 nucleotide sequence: TGTGCCAGCTCACCATTTGAGCCGAGAAATCGGCGTGCCACTGAAGCTTTCTTT.

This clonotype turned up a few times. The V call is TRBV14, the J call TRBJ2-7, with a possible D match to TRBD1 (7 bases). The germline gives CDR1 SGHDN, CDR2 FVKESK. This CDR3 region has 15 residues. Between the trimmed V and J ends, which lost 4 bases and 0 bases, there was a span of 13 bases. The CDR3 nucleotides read TGTGCCAGCAGCCCGTACAGGGGAGGCTCCTACGAGCAGTACTTC. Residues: CASSPYRGGSYEQYF.

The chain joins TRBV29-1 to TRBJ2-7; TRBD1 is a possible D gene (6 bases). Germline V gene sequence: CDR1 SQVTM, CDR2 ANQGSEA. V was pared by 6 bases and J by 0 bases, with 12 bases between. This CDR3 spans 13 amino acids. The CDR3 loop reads CSVVGQTSYEQYF. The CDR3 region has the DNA TGCAGCGTGGTCGGACAGACCTCCTACGAGCAGTACTTC.

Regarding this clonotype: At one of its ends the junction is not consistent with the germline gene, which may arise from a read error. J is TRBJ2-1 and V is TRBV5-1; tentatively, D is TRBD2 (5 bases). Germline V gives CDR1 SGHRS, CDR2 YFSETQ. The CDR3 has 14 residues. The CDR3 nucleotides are TGTGCCAGCTTCGACCTAGCACGGGTCGATGAGCAGTTCTTC. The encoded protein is CASFDLARVDEQFF. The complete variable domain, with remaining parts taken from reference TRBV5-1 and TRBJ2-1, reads KAGVTQTPRYLIKTRGQQVTLSCSPISGHRSVSWYQQTPGQGLQFLFEYFSETQRNKGNFPGRFSGRQFSNSRSEMNVSTLELGDSALYLCASFDLARVDEQFFGPGTRLTVL.

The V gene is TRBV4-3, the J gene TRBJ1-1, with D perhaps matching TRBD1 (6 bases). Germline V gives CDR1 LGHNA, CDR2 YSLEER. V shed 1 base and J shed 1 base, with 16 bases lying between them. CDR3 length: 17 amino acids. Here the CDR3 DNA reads TGCGCCAGCAGCCAAGGGCTTCAGACAGGCAAGAACACTGAAGCTTTCTTT. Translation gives CASSQGLQTGKNTEAFF.

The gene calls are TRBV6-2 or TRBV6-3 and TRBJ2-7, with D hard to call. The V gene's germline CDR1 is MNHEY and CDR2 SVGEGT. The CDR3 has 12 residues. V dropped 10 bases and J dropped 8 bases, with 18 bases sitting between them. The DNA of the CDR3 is TGTGCCACCAATAGACATACCTTCAAGCAGTACTTC. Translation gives CATNRHTFKQYF.

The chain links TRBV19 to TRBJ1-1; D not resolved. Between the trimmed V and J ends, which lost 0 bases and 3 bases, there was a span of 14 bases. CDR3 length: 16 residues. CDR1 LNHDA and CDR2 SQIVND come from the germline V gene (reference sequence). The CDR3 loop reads CASSIDRGIGDTEAFF. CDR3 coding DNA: TGTGCCAGTAGTATAGATCGAGGGATTGGGGACACTGAAGCTTTCTTT. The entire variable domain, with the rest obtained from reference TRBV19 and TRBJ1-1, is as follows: DGGITQSPKYLFRKEGQNVTLSCEQNLNHDAMYWYRQDPGQGLRLIYYSQIVNDFQKGDIAEGYSVSREKKESFPLTVTSAQKNPTAFYLCASSIDRGIGDTEAFFGQGTRLTVV.